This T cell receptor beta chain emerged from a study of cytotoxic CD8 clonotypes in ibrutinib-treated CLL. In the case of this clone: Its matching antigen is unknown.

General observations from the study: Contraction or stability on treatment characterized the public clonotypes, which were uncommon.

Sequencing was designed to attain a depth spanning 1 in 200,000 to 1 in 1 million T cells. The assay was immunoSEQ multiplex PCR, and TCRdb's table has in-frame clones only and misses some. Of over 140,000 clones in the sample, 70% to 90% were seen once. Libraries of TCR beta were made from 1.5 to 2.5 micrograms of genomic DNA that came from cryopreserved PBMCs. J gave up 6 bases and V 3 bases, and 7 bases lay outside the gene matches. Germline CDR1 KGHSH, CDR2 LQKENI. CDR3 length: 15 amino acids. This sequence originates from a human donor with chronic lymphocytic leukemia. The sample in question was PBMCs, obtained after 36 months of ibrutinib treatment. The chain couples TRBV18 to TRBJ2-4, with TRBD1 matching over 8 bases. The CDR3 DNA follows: TGTGCCAGCTCACCGCTCGGACAGGGTAGAAACATTCAGTACTTC. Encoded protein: CASSPLGQGRNIQYF.